The 2 T cell receptor beta chains below all came from one sample that was sequenced in a study of T-cell reconstitution after alpha-beta-depleted transplantation in children listed by TCRdb under 2016. In the paper's terms, the time point label means: day 60 (about 2 months) after transplantation. The treatment or condition label on this specimen signifies: allogeneic hematopoietic cell transplantation with graft depleted of TCRalphabeta T cells and CD19 B cells. The library was built by means of PCR. The instrument was an Illumina HiSeq 2500. TCR library preparation used molecular barcoding, with unique molecular identifiers applied to normalize quantification of the TCRbeta repertoire. Using fastp at Q25 and MiXCR, TCRdb reprocessed the public reads and kept productive beta chains. Every distinct CDR3 protein forms one entry, paired with its most common genes and DNA. Counted in this sample were approximately 18,000 distinct CDR3 sequences; 10% to 15% of them appeared once. Approximately 40% of the sample comes from the top ten.

The sample was PBMCs, mostly from graft donor cells, taken 60 days after TCRalphabeta/CD19-depleted stem cell transplant. All receptors derive from a female patient aged 2 to 10 who had a stem cell transplant for congenital amegakaryocytic thrombocytopenia, so the T cells may come from the graft donor.

This clonotype has ten or more counts. The chain employs TRBV9 and TRBJ2-3; D is possibly TRBD2 (6 bases). Germline V lookup: CDR1 SGDLS, CDR2 YYNGEE. Trimming pared 2 bases from V and 2 bases from J, leaving 9 bases between. This CDR3 is built from 14 residues. The CDR3 loop reads CASSVAGNTDTQYF. The CDR3 DNA reads TGTGCCAGCAGCGTGGCGGGAAACACAGATACGCAGTATTTT. Full variable domain (missing parts from reference TRBV9 and TRBJ2-3): DSGVTQTPKHLITATGQRVTLRCSPRSGDLSVYWYQQSLDQGLQFLIQYYNGEERAKGNILERFSAQQFPDLHSELNLSSLELGDSALYFCASSVAGNTDTQYFGPGTRLTVL.

This clonotype was seen repeatedly, ten times or more. The rearrangement joins TRBV7-6 to TRBJ1-6, with D possibly matching TRBD1 (6 bases). In germline, CDR1 is SGHVS, CDR2 FNYEAQ. The CDR3 consists of 14 residues. V lost 5 bases and J 11 bases, leaving 16 bases between the germline ends. This CDR3 reads CASSTLGAVAPLHF. The CDR3 coding sequence is TGTGCCAGCAGCACCCTGGGGGCCGTGGCACCCCTCCACTTT.